This T cell receptor beta chain was captured by sequencing in a study of early T cells in non-severe SARS-CoV-2 infection. The wider study: Sequencing of unsorted whole blood was done on bulk RNA, leaving chains unpaired. Overall study results and limits: CD4 and private specificities were missed by VDJdb matching, which favored anti-spike CD8 responses.

In its sample, this clonotype was seen a few times. Antigen specificity is unknown. The protocol attached unique molecular identifiers to individual cDNA molecules. TCRdb redid the calling of the 5' RACE reads with MiXCR, one entry per CDR3 protein. The sample has 54,000 or so distinct CDR3 sequences, roughly 5.9% seen once. The CDR3 has 15 amino acids. Unmatched junction bases numbered 11, after V lost 8 bases and J lost 2 bases. CDR1 and CDR2 (germline): SNHLY, FYNNEI. The clonotype comes from an adult who was a healthcare worker with PCR-confirmed SARS-CoV-2 infection or an uninfected control (not recorded which). Material for sequencing was whole blood. This sequence joins TRBV2 and TRBJ2-7; 8 bases fit TRBD2. The CDR3 DNA sequence: TGTGCCAGCGGAAAAGCGGGAGCGGCTACCTACGAGCAGTACTTC. Its protein product is CASGKAGAATYEQYF.